This entry concerns a single TCR beta chain. Its target is not known. CD8 memory combined CD45RO+ cells with CCR7-negative CD45RA+ TemRA cells. These data are taken from a study of shared clonotypes between healthy human individuals. J lost 5 bases, V lost 10 bases, and 13 bases had no gene match. CDR3 length equals 16 residues. CDR1 and CDR2 (germline): SEHNR, FQNEAQ (reference sequence). Data came from immunoSEQ multiplex PCR; TCRdb stores just in-frame clones and leaves some out. The profile shows 90,000 to 120,000 clones, roughly two thirds of them singletons. Findings and caveats of the study: Represented genetic and exposure-history diversity was restricted by having few donors. Larger richness was generally estimated for naive than memory subsets.

V and J are TRBV7-9 and TRBJ2-2, with 10 bases that match TRBD2. Sequenced sample: memory CD8+ T cells sorted from blood. Noted subset: CD45RO+ cells pooled with CCR7-negative TemRA cells. The receptor comes from a woman aged 25 to 45 in good health. CDR3 bases: TGTGCCATCCATAAGCGGGAGGGTTCTTGGACCGGGGAGCTGTTTTTT. Translating gives CAIHKREGSWTGELFF.